This T cell receptor (beta chain) was obtained from a study of neurological immune-mediated disorders. The germline CDR1 and CDR2 sequences are SQVTM and ANQGSEA. V gave up 3 bases and J gave up 10 bases, with 15 bases separating them. The CDR3 is made up of 12 amino acids. This clonotype was observed many times. TCRdb analysed the 5' RACE reads with MiXCR anew, one entry per CDR3 protein. The sample carries nearly 30,000 distinct CDR3 sequences, about 12% recorded once. The V and J genes are TRBV29-1 and TRBJ1-2; possibly TRBD1 for D (5 bases). This receptor was taken from a woman aged 55-69 years in good health. Source material: PBMCs. CDR3: CSVDGTESTYTF. CDR3 coding DNA: TGCAGCGTTGATGGGACCGAGTCTACCTACACCTTC.